This is a list of T cell receptor beta chains from one sample in a study of T-cell reconstitution after alpha-beta-depleted transplantation in children. TCRdb reprocessed the PCR reads with MiXCR, giving one entry per CDR3 protein. The sample lists 250,000 to 350,000 distinct CDR3 sequences, 9.9% seen once, with around 10% in the top ten. This material consisted of PBMCs from the stem cell graft donor, taken from the stem cell graft. The receptors originated from a human donor who donated a stem cell graft to a child with SCID. CDR3s include the opening cysteine and the closing phenylalanine or tryptophan. D genes are given only for firm matches.

D,J,V,CDR3
.,TRBJ2-7,TRBV5-1,CASSFREREEQYF
TRBD1,TRBJ2-1,TRBV5-1,CASSLGTEGYNEQFF
.,TRBJ2-3,TRBV5-1,CASSLAWGKGTDTQYF
.,TRBJ1-1,TRBV5-1,CASSLDWGVNTEAFF
.,TRBJ1-1,TRBV5-5,CASTLGGSGNTEAFF
.,TRBJ2-3,TRBV12-3/TRBV12-4,CASSLAPWDTQYF
.,TRBJ2-2,TRBV7-9,CASRDRTNTGELFF
.,TRBJ2-4,TRBV7-3,CASSLGVENIQYF
TRBD2,TRBJ2-1,TRBV7-9,CASSLAGGLAGNEQFF
TRBD2,TRBJ2-3,TRBV5-1,CASSHELAGADTQYF
.,TRBJ2-7,TRBV15,CATSRATGTYEQYF
.,TRBJ2-3,TRBV15,CATSRSINSPDTQYF
TRBD1,TRBJ1-4,TRBV28,CASSLPGTGGEKLFF
.,TRBJ2-3,TRBV7-8,CASSLVALSTDTQYF
TRBD1,TRBJ1-6,TRBV19,CASSMGQGSPLHF
TRBD2,TRBJ2-1,TRBV25-1,CASSEWGTINEQFF
.,TRBJ1-5,TRBV19,CASSLPIRDTTRNQPQHF
.,TRBJ1-1,TRBV20-1,CSARGGREKAFF
.,TRBJ1-2,TRBV5-6,CASSLTGQTYGYTF
.,TRBJ2-1,TRBV27,CASGAQQFF
TRBD1,TRBJ2-3,TRBV12-3/TRBV12-4,CASSLNRGVGTDTQYF
.,TRBJ1-3,TRBV20-1,CSARDRSSGNTIYF
TRBD1,TRBJ1-4,TRBV20-1,CSAPPTGGGEKLFF
.,TRBJ2-7,TRBV21-1,CASTLLTGRAYEQYF
TRBD2,TRBJ2-1,TRBV20-1,CSALEVAGGYEQFF
.,TRBJ2-2,TRBV2,CASSYDRTSYTGELFF
.,TRBJ1-1,TRBV7-9,CASSSRPGQTNTEAFF
.,TRBJ1-4,TRBV7-6,CASSFLGTNEKLFF
TRBD1,TRBJ2-7,TRBV11-2,CASSRGTGIYEQYF
.,TRBJ2-1,TRBV19,CASSIDPPQDRSSYNEQFF
.,TRBJ1-1,TRBV29-1,CSVRDGGQATEAFF
.,TRBJ1-3,TRBV5-1,CASSLVVTVGDGNTIYF
.,TRBJ2-3,TRBV11-2,CAISIGGTSTDTQYF
.,TRBJ2-5,TRBV5-1,CASSLGTKETQYF